Shown below are 15 T cell receptor beta chains from a single sample sequenced in a study of spatial heterogeneity in lung cancer. A single record per CDR3 protein comes from TCRdb applying MiXCR to the 5' RACE reads. The sample includes about 85,000 distinct CDR3 sequences, about a fifth of them seen just once. As for time point: sample taken at primary tumor resection. TCRs were sequenced from unsorted whole RNA of tumor, nontumor lung or PBMC. The sequences come from PBMCs, collected at surgery. These receptors were obtained from a male donor with early-stage non-small cell lung cancer.

Details on this clonotype: A much larger clone differs from this one at a single base, so this may be a read error. The missing conserved phenylalanine or tryptophan at the end of this CDR3 makes a read error likely. V is TRBV28 and J is TRBJ1-6; D perhaps matches TRBD1 (5 bases). V lost 7 bases and J lost 0, with 19 bases in between. Germline CDR1 reads MDHEN; CDR2 reads SYDVKM. The length of the CDR3 is 18 residues. The CDR3 coding sequence is TGTGCCAGCACCGATGGGGACGCAGGGAGCTCCTATAATTCACCCCTCCACTAT. Its translation is CASTDGDAGSSYNSPLHY.

The chain couples TRBV6-5 to TRBJ1-2, with 7 positions matching TRBD1. The CDR3 spans 13 residues. Germline values: CDR1 MNHEY, CDR2 SVGAGI. V shed 5 bases, J shed 5 bases, and the junction held 5 bases outside the gene matches. The CDR3 loop is CASSRTGGYGYTF. In nucleotides, the CDR3 is TGTGCCAGCAGTAGGACAGGAGGTTATGGCTACACCTTC.

The chain couples TRBV15 to TRBJ2-4, with D possibly being TRBD1 (5 bases). Trimming took off 0 bases at V and 6 bases at J, with 15 bases between the two ends. Germline-derived CDR1 and CDR2 are LNHNV and YYDKDF (reference sequence). CDR3 length: 16 amino acids. In DNA, the CDR3 is TGTGCCACCAGCAGAGATTGGGGCGCAGCTGGAAACATTCAGTACTTC. This gives the protein CATSRDWGAAGNIQYF.

The genes are TRBV5-8 and TRBJ2-5, with D unclear. Trimming stripped 7 bases from V and 0 bases from J, with 7 bases between. This CDR3 comprises 12 residues. Germline V CDR1 and CDR2: SGHTS, YDEGEE. CDR3 in DNA: TGTGCCAGCTTTGCTAACCAAGAGACCCAGTACTTC. Its protein product is CASFANQETQYF.

Many counts were recorded for this clonotype. The V call is TRBV4-3, the J call TRBJ2-7; the match to TRBD2 covers 11 bases. There are 15 residues in the CDR3. Per the germline V gene, CDR1 is LGHNA and CDR2 is YSLEER. V gave up 3 bases and J gave up 8 bases; unmatched junction bases: 9. The DNA for the CDR3 is TGCGCCAGCAGCCACATAGCGGGGGGGCCTACACAGCAGTACTTC. Translating gives CASSHIAGGPTQQYF.

This chain links TRBV20-1 with TRBJ2-1, with TRBD2 matching over 8 bases. V dropped 7 bases and J dropped 6; count of bases not matched to a gene: 14. CDR3 length equals 15 residues. Looked up from germline, CDR1 is DFQATT and CDR2 is SNEGSKA (reference sequence). CDR3 protein: CSVRQLSGLVNEQFF. The CDR3, as DNA: TGCAGTGTCAGACAACTTTCGGGACTAGTCAATGAGCAGTTCTTC.

Written as DNA, the CDR3 is TGTGCCAGCAGTGTCCAGGAGGGGGCGGAAAGCAATCAGCCCCAGCATTTT. It specifies CASSVQEGAESNQPQHF. The rearrangement uses TRBV28 and TRBJ1-5, with 7 bases identical to TRBD1. Germline V lookup: CDR1 MDHEN, CDR2 SYDVKM. The CDR3 sequence is 17 residues long. With 5 bases clipped from V and 1 base from J, the junction kept 11 bases outside the gene matches.

This clonotype has only a few counts. The rearrangement uses TRBV19 and TRBJ2-4; weak D call: TRBD2 (5 bases). The CDR3 is 14 residues long. Trimming pared 6 bases from V and 8 bases from J, leaving 17 bases between. Germline lookup yields CDR1 LNHDA and CDR2 SQIVND (reference sequence). This chain's CDR3 is CASSPPDLRDIQYF. As DNA, the CDR3 is TGTGCCAGTAGCCCCCCGGATTTGAGGGACATTCAGTACTTC.

The V and J genes are TRBV9 and TRBJ2-5, with 7 nucleotides matching TRBD2. V shed 0 bases, J shed 2 bases, and the junction held 4 bases outside the gene matches. This CDR3 is 15 amino acids long. The germline V gene encodes CDR1 SGDLS and CDR2 YYNGEE. The CDR3 DNA reads TGTGCCAGCAGCGTAGGAGCGGGGATACAAGAGACCCAGTACTTC. This sequence encodes CASSVGAGIQETQYF. Supplemented by reference TRBV9 and TRBJ2-5, the full variable domain reads DSGVTQTPKHLITATGQRVTLRCSPRSGDLSVYWYQQSLDQGLQFLIQYYNGEERAKGNILERFSAQQFPDLHSELNLSSLELGDSALYFCASSVGAGIQETQYFGPGTRLLVL.

This clonotype was detected a few times. This chain joins TRBV2 and TRBJ2-3; D is tentatively TRBD1 or TRBD2 (5 bases each). V was shortened by 6 bases and J by 6 bases, with 19 bases between the two germline ends. The CDR3 totals 15 residues. Germline lookup yields CDR1 SNHLY and CDR2 FYNNEI. The CDR3 DNA reads TGTGCCAGCAGCGACCGGGACGGGGAATGGGATACGCAGTATTTT. Its translation is CASSDRDGEWDTQYF.

This clonotype was recorded a few times. The chain links TRBV4-2 to TRBJ1-2; a possible D gene is TRBD1 (5 bases). Trimming cost V 2 bases and J 3 bases, with 10 bases left between them. From germline, CDR1 is LGHNA and CDR2 YNFKEQ. CDR3 size: 14 residues. The chain's CDR3 is CASSQPQGDYGYTF. The CDR3 DNA sequence: TGTGCCAGCAGCCAACCCCAGGGCGACTATGGCTACACCTTC.

This chain links TRBV7-2 with TRBJ2-1, with 9 bases identical to TRBD2. CDR3 size: 19 residues. Losses at the gene ends were 1 base for V and 3 bases for J; bases not matched to a gene: 13. Germline CDR1 and CDR2: SGHTA and FQGNSA. The CDR3 nucleotides are TGTGCCAGCAGCTTAGGGGATAGCGGGAGCGCGAAATACTACAATGAGCAGTTCTTC. It yields the protein CASSLGDSGSAKYYNEQFF. The whole variable domain, filled in from reference TRBV7-2 and TRBJ2-1, reads GAGVSQSPSNKVTEKGKDVELRCDPISGHTALYWYRQSLGQGLEFLIYFQGNSAPDKSGLPSDRFSAERTGGSVSTLTIQRTQQEDSAVYLCASSLGDSGSAKYYNEQFFGPGTRLTVL.

This clonotype occurred a few times. CDR3 amino acids: CASSLGQGHQPQHF. The DNA for the CDR3 is TGTGCCAGCAGTTTGGGACAGGGCCATCAGCCCCAGCATTTT. The rearrangement uses TRBV6-5 and TRBJ1-5; 9 bases line up with TRBD1. The germline CDR1 and CDR2 sequences are MNHEY and SVGAGI. This CDR3 contains 14 residues. The V and J ends lost 4 bases and 5 bases, in that order; junction bases with no gene match: 3.

V is TRBV28 and J is TRBJ2-7; TRBD1 or TRBD2 may be the D gene (6 bases each). Germline V gene lookup returns CDR1 MDHEN and CDR2 SYDVKM. CDR3 length equals 12 residues. V was cut by 2 bases and J by 6 bases, with 8 bases left in between. The chain's CDR3 is CASSLRGREQYF. The CDR3 DNA follows: TGTGCCAGCAGTTTACGGGGGCGCGAGCAGTACTTC.

CDR3 coding DNA: TGTGCCAGCAGCCCGATGACAGCATTGAACACCGGGGAGCTGTTTTTT. Its translation is CASSPMTALNTGELFF. The chain links TRBV5-6 to TRBJ2-2; possibly TRBD1 for D (5 bases). The CDR3 has 16 residues. CDR1 is SGHDT, CDR2 YYEEEE, per germline. V lost 4 bases, J lost 1 base, and 14 bases lay in between.